A selection of T cell receptor beta chains follows, all from one sample in a study of OX40 agonist ivuxolimab in advanced cancers. TCRdb's table, derived via immunoSEQ multiplex PCR, lists solely in-frame clones and lacks some. In the table there are 15,000 to 25,000 clones, roughly 71% of which are singletons. This specimen was CD4+ or CD8+ T cells sorted from blood, taken in a trial of the OX40 agonist ivuxolimab. Receptors originate from an adult with an advanced solid tumor such as melanoma, head and neck, liver or kidney cancer. Each CDR3 is given with its conserved first and last residue. The order of the fields is D gene, V gene, J gene, clone size, CDR3 protein, CDR3 DNA. A D gene is named only where the DNA matches it firmly. Where a row states a size, it is once, few, many or the class of an expanded clone; other rows omit it.

NA	TRBV4-3	TRBJ1-1	NA	CASSQDRLTGQSFF	TGCGCCAGCAGCCAAGATCGTCTTACAGGGCAATCTTTCTTT
NA	TRBV4-2	TRBJ1-1	once	CASSPTVNTEAFF	TGTGCCAGCAGCCCGACCGTGAACACTGAAGCTTTCTTT
NA	TRBV5-6	TRBJ2-3	NA	CASIEGWNADTQYF	TGTGCCAGCATCGAGGGTTGGAATGCAGATACGCAGTATTTT
NA	TRBV7-9	TRBJ2-7	NA	CASSFPGVPYEQYF	TGTGCCAGCAGCTTTCCGGGCGTGCCTTACGAGCAGTACTTC
NA	TRBV27	TRBJ2-1	NA	CASIANDEQFF	TGTGCCAGCATCGCTAACGATGAGCAGTTCTTC
TRBD1	TRBV2	TRBJ2-6	NA	CASSGTGPHSGANVLTF	TGTGCCAGCAGCGGGACAGGACCTCACTCTGGGGCCAACGTCCTGACTTTC
NA	TRBV28	TRBJ2-1	NA	CASSLGLGGYNEQFF	TGTGCCAGCAGTTTGGGCCTAGGGGGCTACAATGAGCAGTTCTTC
NA	TRBV4-3	TRBJ2-4	NA	CASSQRIAKNIQYF	TGCGCCAGCAGCCAACGAATAGCCAAAAACATTCAGTACTTC
NA	TRBV6-4	TRBJ2-3	NA	CASTPMGVLGTDTQYF	TGTGCCAGCACCCCTATGGGGGTGCTCGGCACAGATACGCAGTATTTT
NA	TRBV21-1	TRBJ2-3	NA	CASSKESIKGGGTDTQYF	TGTGCCAGCAGCAAAGAGAGCATTAAGGGGGGGGGCACAGATACGCAGTATTTT
TRBD1	TRBV27	TRBJ2-2	NA	CASSLFGDRPPNTGELFF	TGTGCCAGCAGTTTATTTGGGGACAGACCTCCGAACACCGGGGAGCTGTTTTTT
TRBD2	TRBV7-3	TRBJ2-1	NA	CASSSGGSYNEQFF	TGTGCCAGCAGCTCGGGGGGCTCCTACAATGAGCAGTTCTTC
NA	TRBV5-4	TRBJ2-3	NA	CASSLDPDTQYF	TGTGCCAGCAGCTTGGACCCGGATACGCAGTATTTT
TRBD1	TRBV4-1	TRBJ1-1	NA	CASSLTGETEAFF	TGCGCCAGCAGCCTCACAGGGGAGACTGAAGCTTTCTTT
NA	TRBV6-1	TRBJ2-7	few	CASSEFPGVGYEQYF	TGTGCCAGCAGTGAATTTCCCGGGGTGGGCTACGAGCAGTACTTC
NA	TRBV10-3	TRBJ2-7	NA	CAISETDSYEQYF	TGTGCCATCAGTGAGACAGACAGCTACGAGCAGTACTTC
NA	TRBV2	TRBJ1-2	NA	CASTQQGFYTF	TGTGCCAGCACTCAACAGGGATTCTACACCTTC
TRBD2	TRBV10-2	TRBJ2-1	NA	CASSEPGTSIGNEQFF	TGCGCCAGCAGTGAGCCCGGGACTAGTATCGGTAATGAGCAGTTCTTC
TRBD2	TRBV9	TRBJ2-3	NA	CASAPLAGSDTQYF	TGTGCCAGCGCCCCACTAGCGGGGTCAGATACGCAGTATTTT
TRBD2	TRBV5-4	TRBJ2-7	medium-sized	CASSPGRGAGYEQYF	TGTGCCAGCAGCCCCGGGAGGGGGGCAGGGTACGAGCAGTACTTC
NA	TRBV5-5	TRBJ1-2	NA	CASSLIGGDGYGYTF	TGTGCCAGCAGCTTAATAGGGGGAGACGGCTATGGCTACACCTTC
NA	TRBV4-1	TRBJ2-7	medium-sized	CASSQDVAISSYEQYF	TGCGCCAGCAGCCAAGATGTTGCGATTAGCTCCTACGAGCAGTACTTC
TRBD2	TRBV5-1	TRBJ2-7	NA	CASSFRTSGRREEQYF	TGCGCCAGCAGCTTCCGGACTAGCGGGCGTCGTGAAGAGCAGTACTTC
NA	TRBV4-1	TRBJ1-2	NA	CASSQEGGRGNYGYTF	TGCGCCAGCAGCCAAGAGGGTGGCAGGGGAAACTATGGCTACACCTTC
NA	TRBV28	TRBJ2-1	few	CASRGNEQFF	TGTGCCAGCCGGGGGAATGAGCAGTTCTTC
TRBD1	TRBV11-2	TRBJ2-7	few	CASSSGQGSYEQYF	TGTGCCAGCAGCTCCGGACAGGGCTCCTACGAGCAGTACTTC
NA	TRBV29-1	TRBJ1-2	NA	CSVVGGNYGYTF	TGCAGCGTTGTGGGTGGGAACTATGGCTACACCTTC
TRBD1	TRBV7-2	TRBJ1-1	medium-sized	CASSSLGQGGTEAFF	TGTGCCAGCAGCTCTCTGGGACAGGGAGGAACTGAAGCTTTCTTT
NA	TRBV28	TRBJ2-7	once	CASSGDIYEQYF	TGTGCCAGCAGCGGGGACATCTACGAGCAGTACTTC
TRBD1	TRBV7-6	TRBJ2-1	NA	CASSLDRGFNEQFF	TGTGCCAGCAGCTTGGACAGGGGGTTTAATGAGCAGTTCTTC
TRBD2	TRBV27	TRBJ2-3	NA	CASSFGTSLTDTQYF	TGTGCCAGCAGTTTTGGGACTAGCCTCACAGATACGCAGTATTTT
NA	TRBV7-2	TRBJ1-1	NA	CASSPHDLTAEAFF	TGTGCCAGCAGCCCCCATGACCTAACCGCTGAAGCTTTCTTT
NA	TRBV20-1	TRBJ2-1	NA	CSAMGPEQFF	TGCAGTGCTATGGGCCCAGAGCAGTTCTTC
TRBD2	TRBV6-1	TRBJ2-3	NA	CASSEVAGGPDTQYF	TGTGCCAGCAGTGAAGTGGCGGGGGGGCCAGATACGCAGTATTTT
NA	TRBV28	TRBJ2-2	NA	CASRTLRTRNTGELFF	TGTGCCAGCAGGACTCTCCGAACGAGGAACACCGGGGAGCTGTTTTTT
TRBD1	TRBV7-9	TRBJ1-5	NA	CASSPIDRGPHQPQHF	TGTGCCAGCAGCCCTATAGACAGGGGTCCCCATCAGCCCCAGCATTTT
NA	TRBV27	TRBJ1-4	NA	CASSLSLSTRNEKLFF	TGTGCCAGCAGTCTTTCCCTTTCGACTCGGAATGAAAAACTGTTTTTT
NA	TRBV5-6	TRBJ1-1	NA	CASSLGFGRAEAFF	TGTGCCAGCAGCTTGGGTTTTGGGAGGGCTGAAGCTTTCTTT
TRBD2	TRBV5-4	TRBJ2-7	NA	CASRDGLAAFSYEQYF	TGTGCCAGCAGAGATGGACTAGCGGCTTTCTCCTACGAGCAGTACTTC